These 14 T cell receptor beta chains were all obtained from the same sample, sequenced in a study of shared T cell receptors in the human thymus. Clones were read by immunoSEQ multiplex PCR, and TCRdb kept only the in-frame ones, dropping some. The repertoire holds more than 300,000 clones, with 95% as singletons. The sequencing sample was made of thymocytes. The receptors originated from a human donor.

This chain joins TRBV28 and TRBJ1-3; D might be TRBD1 (5 bases). The germline V gene has CDR1 MDHEN and CDR2 SYDVKM. V lost 7 bases and J 2 bases, leaving 18 bases between the germline ends. The CDR3 runs 16 residues. The CDR3 DNA sequence: TGTGCCAGCAATTCGGCTAAGGGACGTACTGGAAACACCATATATTTT. Translated: CASNSAKGRTGNTIYF.

CDR3 in amino acids: CASRLGCWAYNEQFF. The CDR3 nucleotides read TGTGCAAGTCGCTTAGGGTGTTGGGCCTACAATGAGCAGTTCTTC. The chain is built from TRBV12-2 and TRBJ2-1. TRBV12-2 is a pseudogene locus. This CDR3 contains 15 residues.

This clone has a single count. This chain joins TRBV7-2 and TRBJ2-7; TRBD2 agrees at 13 bases. Trimming cost V 4 bases and J 4 bases; bases outside gene matches: 7. Germline loops: CDR1 SGHTA, CDR2 FQGNSA. The CDR3 is 16 amino acids. CDR3 sequence reads: CASSSTSGRAGYEQYF. CDR3 nucleotide sequence: TGTGCCAGCAGCTCTACTAGCGGGAGGGCCGGGTACGAGCAGTACTTC. The full variable domain, completed using reference TRBV7-2 and TRBJ2-7, is GAGVSQSPSNKVTEKGKDVELRCDPISGHTALYWYRQSLGQGLEFLIYFQGNSAPDKSGLPSDRFSAERTGGSVSTLTIQRTQQEDSAVYLCASSSTSGRAGYEQYFGPGTRLTVT.

This clone has only one observation. The chain combines TRBV28 with TRBJ2-1, with 8 bases fitting TRBD2. Germline V gives CDR1 MDHEN, CDR2 SYDVKM. This CDR3 region has 18 residues. With 6 bases clipped from V and 1 base from J, the junction kept 14 bases outside the gene matches. CDR3 loop: CASSLALGREASYNEQFF. CDR3 nucleotide sequence: TGTGCCAGCAGCCTAGCCCTTGGGCGGGAGGCGTCCTACAATGAGCAGTTCTTC.

This sequence joins TRBV5-1 and TRBJ1-1; the D is unclear. CDR3 length: 16 amino acids. Trimming left V 2 bases short and J 0 bases short, with 14 bases between. Germline V lookup: CDR1 SGHRS, CDR2 YFSETQ. CDR3 region: CASSLNVGSLNTEAFF. CDR3 nucleotide sequence: TGCGCCAGCAGCTTAAACGTCGGATCTTTGAACACTGAAGCTTTCTTT. The whole variable domain, remainder taken from reference TRBV5-1 and TRBJ1-1, is KAGVTQTPRYLIKTRGQQVTLSCSPISGHRSVSWYQQTPGQGLQFLFEYFSETQRNKGNFPGRFSGRQFSNSRSEMNVSTLELGDSALYLCASSLNVGSLNTEAFFGQGTRLTVV.

The V call is TRBV27, the J call TRBJ2-4, with 8 nucleotides matching TRBD1. V trimming: 5 bases; J trimming: 8 bases; junction bases outside the gene matches: 11. This CDR3 spans 15 amino acids. CDR1 and CDR2 from the germline V gene are MNHEY and SMNVEV (reference sequence). The CDR3 DNA reads TGTGCCAGCAGTCCCTGGACAGGGATTGTTGACATTCAGTACTTC. This gives the protein CASSPWTGIVDIQYF.

The chain carries TRBV28 and TRBJ2-7; D unclear. Germline V gene data show CDR1 as MDHEN and CDR2 as SYDVKM. Trimming took 3 bases from V and 6 from J, leaving 6 bases between them. The CDR3 is made up of 11 amino acids. The CDR3 sequence is CASSFGTEQYF. The DNA of the CDR3 is TGTGCCAGCAGTTTTGGAACCGAGCAGTACTTC.

This chain connects TRBV7-2 to TRBJ2-5; no reliable D call. Trimming took off 1 base at V and 2 bases at J, with 14 bases between the two ends. Germline assignment: CDR1 SGHTA and CDR2 FQGNSA. CDR3 length: 16 amino acids. CDR3 in amino acids: CASSLVGVLGQETQYF. DNA for the CDR3: TGTGCCAGCAGCTTAGTAGGCGTCCTGGGGCAAGAGACCCAGTACTTC.

The gene calls are TRBV28 and TRBJ2-5, with 12 positions matching TRBD2. The trim removed 7 bases at V and 4 bases at J, leaving 13 bases unmatched. The germline V gene has CDR1 MDHEN and CDR2 SYDVKM. This CDR3 contains 17 residues. The CDR3 sequence: CASTSPLAGGFVETQYF. The CDR3 nucleotides read TGTGCCAGCACTTCCCCCCTAGCGGGAGGGTTTGTAGAGACCCAGTACTTC.

In its sample, this clone was seen once. The chain carries TRBV7-3 and TRBJ2-1, with D unclear. The CDR3 sequence is 17 residues long. The germline V gene encodes CDR1 SGHTA and CDR2 FQGTGA. The V end lost 2 bases, the J end lost 0 bases, and 14 bases lay between the germline ends. CDR3 nucleotide sequence: TGTGCCAGCAGCTTACGGTCCGGTTATAGCTCCTACAATGAGCAGTTCTTC. This gives the protein CASSLRSGYSSYNEQFF.

This sequence joins TRBV11-2 and TRBJ1-1, with unresolved D. Per germline, CDR1 SGHAT and CDR2 FQNNGV. Between the trimmed V and J ends, which lost 2 bases and 4 bases, there was a span of 11 bases. This CDR3 region has 14 residues. The CDR3 region is CASSLIKGRTEAFF. The CDR3 bases are TGTGCCAGCAGCTTAATAAAGGGCCGCACTGAAGCTTTCTTT.

CDR3 coding DNA: TGTGCCAGCAGTGACGGACTAGCGGGAGGGGAGACCCAGTACTTC. This sequence encodes CASSDGLAGGETQYF. The chain uses TRBV6-1 and TRBJ2-5; the match to TRBD2 covers 15 bases. V lost 3 bases, J lost 5 bases, and 1 base stayed unmatched. The CDR3 consists of 15 residues. Germline V gene data show CDR1 as MNHNS and CDR2 as SASEGT.

This clone was detected once. The genes are TRBV5-1 and TRBJ1-6; 8 bases align to TRBD1. The CDR3 has 14 residues. CDR1 is SGHRS and CDR2 is YFSETQ in the germline V gene. The V gene end was trimmed by 4 bases and the J gene end by 7 bases; junction bases not matched to a gene: 4. CDR3 residues: CASSLRDRNSPLHF. Written as DNA, the CDR3 is TGCGCCAGCAGCCTCCGGGACAGGAATTCACCCCTCCACTTT.

V usage is TRBV7-2 and J usage is TRBJ2-1; D is perhaps TRBD1 or TRBD2 (5 bases each). The CDR3 loop spans 13 amino acids. The V end was cut by 5 bases, the J end by 15 bases, with 20 bases between. From germline, CDR1 is SGHTA and CDR2 FQGNSA. In DNA form, the CDR3 reads TGTGCCAGCAGCCCAGAGAGGGACCACACCTTGTTCTTC. The encoded protein is CASSPERDHTLFF.